This TCR beta chain is drawn from a study of blood T cell repertoires in COVID-19. The wider study: Sites across the United States, Italy and Spain contributed samples from acute and convalescent COVID-19. T cells, B-cell-depleted T cells, or PBMCs provided the cDNA or gDNA that served as material.

Study processing details: Amplification of reference gene primers was used by the study to estimate nucleated cell counts. Sequencing was performed with immunoSEQ multiplex PCR; in TCRdb, only in-frame clones are kept and a portion is missing. D and trimming were read from the DNA, whereas the V and J calls and clone size are those reported in that table. The repertoire has about 250,000 clones, about 88% of them found once; the top ten carry around 2.2%. Material: peripheral blood. This TCR was recovered from a woman aged 40 to 49 who had recovered from COVID-19.

In nucleotides, the CDR3 is TGTGCCAGCAGTTACTTCGGGGGGGATCAGCCCCAGCATTTT. Protein sequence: CASSYFGGDQPQHF. This chain links TRBV6-2 or TRBV6-3 with TRBJ1-5; D is possibly TRBD1 (5 bases). The length of the CDR3 is 14 residues. V lost 1 base to trimming and J lost 5 bases, with 9 bases between them. Germline CDR1 is MNHEY and CDR2 is SVGEGT.